These T cell receptor beta chains were read from a single sample in a study of blood T cells in healthy people across ages. TCRdb re-derived calls from the 5' RACE reads in MiXCR, one entry per CDR3 protein. The data contain 650,000 to 1,000,000 distinct CDR3 sequences, approximately 35% of them singletons. Material: blood. These receptor sequences come from a man between 18 and 35 years old in good health. Each CDR3 is given without its conserved first and last residue. D genes are given only for firm matches.

v_call	d_call	j_call	cdr3_aa
TRBV14	TRBD2	TRBJ2-4	ASSQAGGAKNIQY
TRBV5-5	NA	TRBJ2-1	ASSLVGFLNNEQF
TRBV7-2	NA	TRBJ1-1	ASSLWGAHTEAF
TRBV29-1	NA	TRBJ1-3	SGEAGNTIY
TRBV20-1	TRBD1	TRBJ2-1	SARDEGTGEYNEQF
TRBV20-1	NA	TRBJ2-3	SASPGQISSTDTQY
TRBV12-3/TRBV12-4	NA	NA	ASSLTGPQTQY
TRBV6-5	NA	TRBJ1-1	ASSRPGHTETEAF
TRBV7-9	NA	TRBJ2-4	ASSPEYFLTKNIQY
TRBV5-1	TRBD2	TRBJ2-3	ASSLASGDSTDTQY
TRBV3-1	NA	TRBJ2-4	ASSQADRKNIQY
TRBV10-3	NA	TRBJ1-3	AISESTGNTIY
TRBV5-6	TRBD1	TRBJ2-1	ASSDGTGAGFNEQF
TRBV27	NA	TRBJ2-5	ASSLRASPSKETQY
TRBV12-3/TRBV12-4	NA	TRBJ2-3	ASSSHPVSTDTQY
TRBV14	NA	NA	ASSQDLLGGVYEQY
TRBV20-1	TRBD2	TRBJ2-1	SARMYSGGADLYNEQF
TRBV5-1	TRBD2	TRBJ2-3	ASRVAGGPLKTQY
TRBV20-1	TRBD2	TRBJ2-3	SARENGRGADTQY
TRBV4-2	NA	TRBJ2-3	ASSRPPGGEGNTQY
TRBV4-1	TRBD1	TRBJ2-2	ASSQLGQGSYGELF
TRBV4-2	NA	TRBJ1-2	ASSQVMQYRRAFGYT
TRBV12-3/TRBV12-4	NA	TRBJ2-1	ASSLERGLWQF
TRBV29-1	TRBD1	TRBJ1-2	SVRPGTGEKGYT
TRBV6-1	NA	TRBJ2-7	ASRWGQGDYEQY